This TCR beta chain came from a study of Graves' ophthalmopathy and Graves' hyperthyroidism (dated by TCRdb to about 2018). Background on the whole study: Peripheral blood samples were taken at the time of initial diagnosis, before any treatment was given. In total, around 140 blood samples were TCR-sequenced: some 43 ophthalmopathy, approximately 75 hyperthyroidism and approximately 17 hyperthyroidism-to-ophthalmopathy patients. The study used signatures of the TCR beta repertoire to tell Graves' ophthalmopathy apart from Graves' hyperthyroidism and to predict which patients would progress to ophthalmopathy. An independent validation cohort comprised some 19 hyperthyroidism patients and about 16 patients who later progressed from hyperthyroidism to ophthalmopathy. The 95 to 100 discovery patients were randomly divided into training and test sets at a 7:3 ratio. To explore V-J signatures that distinguish ophthalmopathy from hyperthyroidism, a discovery set of under 110 patients was enrolled, made up of 43 with ophthalmopathy and some 56 with stable hyperthyroidism. After sampling, hyperthyroidism patients received methimazole starting at 30 mg daily, and ophthalmopathy patients received high-dose intravenous methylprednisolone. In roughly six hyperthyroidism patients, the T-cell repertoire of thyroid tissue was compared with the T-cell repertoire of blood. What the research found in general, with its limitations: In cross-validation, the 13-signature model distinguished ophthalmopathy from stable hyperthyroidism with less than 90% sensitivity and around 81% specificity, while in the test set the corresponding values were roughly 80% and 75%. No statistical method was used to predetermine the sample size, and group allocation was not hidden from the investigators. In validation, the model predicted ophthalmopathy progression with about 71% sensitivity and roughly 72% specificity; about a dozen predicted patients were CT-confirmed with GO in a median of 6.5 months. Most of the expanded thyroid clonotypes with a frequency above 0.001 were also detected in blood, and it was suggested that the thyroid immune response may be reflected by blood repertoires.

The table lists this clonotype with many counts. Its antigen is currently not known. Base quality data are lacking; no much larger clone is found one base away. Hyperthyroidism was defined as stable when no progression to ophthalmopathy occurred within 18 months of follow-up. Hyperthyroidism patients were newly diagnosed, were aged 18 to 65 years, and had a disease duration under 2 months. Patients with other autoimmune diseases, uncontrolled infections, pregnancy or lactation were excluded. Diagnosis relied on clinical symptoms, serum thyroxine, TRAb, thyroid ultrasound and orbital computed tomography. PBMCs were isolated from about 9.2 ml of fresh peripheral blood by Ficoll-Paque density gradient centrifugation. Total RNA was extracted with Trizol reagent and quality-checked on an Agilent 2100 Bioanalyzer. CDR3 length: 12 amino acids, cysteine to phenylalanine. Only the CDR3 region is kept as DNA, spanning 36 bases read in frame from base 1. Trimming removed 10 bases from V and 1 base from J, leaving 10 bases between the germline ends.

For repertoire sequencing, the TCR beta CDR3 regions were amplified from RNA transcripts. A first-round RT-PCR used HTBI primers with the Qiagen OneStep RT-PCR kit, followed by a second-round multiplex PCR, size selection and purification. Libraries were sequenced paired-end with 100 bp reads on an Illumina HiSeq2000. The published analysis was carried out like this. SOAPnuke was used to process the reads, throwing out any read that had adapters, had uncalled bases, had a mean Phred below 15, or lacked an exact constant-primer or identifier match. COPE v1.2.5 was used to merge the high-quality paired reads. Each unique nucleotide sequence was defined as a clonotype, and clonotypes were aligned to IMGT TRB V, D and J references with MiTCR v1.1. The analysis was limited to V-J combinations with a frequency above 0.0001, which together covered 98% to 99.2% of repertoires. A TCR clonal expansion and chaos score per V-J combination was defined as the ratio of F50 clonal expansion to chaos observed in the TCRdist matrix. Welch's t-statistics and random forest were used to narrow the features down to around twelve V-J combinations, which were then fed into a naive Bayes classifier. The similarity between thyroid and blood repertoires was quantified using the Morisita-Horn index. Using fastp at Q25 and MiXCR, TCRdb reprocessed the public reads and kept productive beta chains. Each CDR3 protein gets just one entry, which takes the most common genes and DNA from the rows behind it. These V and J calls originate from TCRdb's pipeline instead of the authors' own analysis. Recorded for this sample are more than 300,000 distinct CDR3 sequences; less than 20% of them occurred a single time. The top ten clonotypes cover roughly 7% of the sample.

The origin of this receptor is a woman younger than 35 with stable Graves' hyperthyroidism. Donor details come from another sample of the same person, matched by shared clones. The receptor chain draws on TRBV12-3 or TRBV12-4 and TRBJ1-1; a tentative D call is TRBD1 (5 bases match). Sequencing was performed on peripheral blood. The DNA reads as follows: TGTGCCACGCACGGGGGGAACACTGAAGCTTTCTTT. Its translation reads: CATHGGNTEAFF.